In its sample, the clone carrying this T cell receptor beta chain was seen a few times. The sample originates from a study of quantifying T cell responses using KT2 cells. On the study more broadly: RNA was reverse transcribed with TCR alpha and beta constant-region primers. Under optimum conditions, T4 ligation efficiency was estimated at more than 8.5%. The second PCR was a qPCR stopped at a predetermined fluorescence threshold.

CDR1 is DFQATT, CDR2 SNEGSKA, per germline (reference sequence). The CDR3 contains 14 residues. V gave up 3 bases and J gave up 0 bases, with 10 bases separating them. An oligo carrying a UMI was ligated to the cDNA 3' end. First-round PCR used three to five cycles and beta primers RC1.1 and RC1.2 covering TRBC1 and TRBC2. TCRdb passed the UMI-ligation and nested PCR reads through MiXCR, listing each CDR3 protein once. The repertoire consists of 40,000 to 50,000 distinct CDR3 sequences, with around 15% occurring once and the leading ten covering roughly 40%. The clonotype originates from a human donor. V gene TRBV20-1 combines with J gene TRBJ2-3, with D hard to call. The specimen was PBMCs spiked with cells of the T cell clone KT2. The CDR3 nucleotides are TGCAGTGCTAGGGTGGCGTCAAGCACAGATACGCAGTATTTT. It codes for CSARVASSTDTQYF.